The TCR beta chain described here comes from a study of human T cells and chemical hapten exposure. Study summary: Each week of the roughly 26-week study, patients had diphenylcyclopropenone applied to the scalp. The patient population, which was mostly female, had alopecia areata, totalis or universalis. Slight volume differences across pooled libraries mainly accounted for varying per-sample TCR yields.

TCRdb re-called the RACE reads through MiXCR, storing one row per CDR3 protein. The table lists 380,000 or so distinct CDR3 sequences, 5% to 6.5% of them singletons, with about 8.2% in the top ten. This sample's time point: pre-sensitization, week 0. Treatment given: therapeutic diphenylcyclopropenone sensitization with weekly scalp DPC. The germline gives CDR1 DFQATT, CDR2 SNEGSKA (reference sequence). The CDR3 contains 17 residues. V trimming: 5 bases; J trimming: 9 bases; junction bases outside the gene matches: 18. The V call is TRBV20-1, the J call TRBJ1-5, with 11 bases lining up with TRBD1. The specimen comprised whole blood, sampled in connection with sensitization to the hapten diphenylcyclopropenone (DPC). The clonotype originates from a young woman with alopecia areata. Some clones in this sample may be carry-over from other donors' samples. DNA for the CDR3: TGCAGTGCTGGAATGCTGCATTGGGGACAGGGGGAAGTGCCCCAGCATTTT. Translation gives CSAGMLHWGQGEVPQHF.